This T cell receptor beta chain was recorded in a study of cytomegalovirus exposure and HLA in healthy donors. General study points: In a later analysis, DRB1 alleles had the most associated TCRs; HLA-C alleles the fewest. Researchers counted approximately 160 TCR beta chains as cytomegalovirus-associated.

CDR1 and CDR2 (germline): MNHEY, SMNVEV (reference sequence). The J segment lost 6 bases and the V segment lost 5 bases, leaving 14 bases of the junction unmatched. The CDR3 is made up of 17 amino acids. A multiplex PCR was run with 60 Vbeta primers and 13 Jbeta primers. Here immunoSEQ multiplex PCR was the method, and the copy in TCRdb shows in-frame clones only, minus some. This sample has 90,000 to 100,000 clones, with about 75% found just once. With regard to this clone: The antigen remains undetermined.

The specimen sequenced was PBMCs. The chain employs TRBV27 and TRBJ2-7; 12 nucleotides agree with TRBD2. The TCR comes from a man aged 40-49 years in good health and CMV-seropositive. The CDR3 DNA follows: TGTGCCAGCAGTCCCTCCTCCTCTAGCGGGAGGGCCAGCGAGCAGTACTTC. Translation gives CASSPSSSSGRASEQYF.